This T cell receptor beta chain was retrieved from a study of blood T cell repertoires in COVID-19. Study summary: Spain, Italy and the United States supplied samples that represented acute and convalescent COVID-19.

With 1 base removed from V and 5 bases from J, the gap between germline ends came to 17 bases. CDR1 KGHDR and CDR2 SFDVKD come from the germline V gene. The CDR3 covers 16 residues. Assay: immunoSEQ multiplex PCR; the TCRdb copy retains only in-frame clones and omits some. The repertoire consists of approximately 250,000 clones, with more than 80% occurring once and the leading ten covering 5.5%. The J gene is TRBJ2-7, the V gene TRBV24-1; D not certain. This receptor was taken from a human donor in a cohort sampled during active COVID-19. The material sequenced was peripheral blood. CDR3 region: CATSDFGLEVFDEQYF. The CDR3 nucleotides read TGTGCCACCAGTGATTTCGGTCTTGAAGTTTTCGACGAGCAGTACTTC.